This TCR beta chain stems from a study of shared clonotypes between healthy human individuals. Study-wide points: Non-shared clonotypes had lower generation probabilities than clonotypes shared by all four sorted-subset donors.

Data came from immunoSEQ multiplex PCR; TCRdb stores just in-frame clones and leaves some out. The sample consists of 2 million to 3 million clones, roughly 93% of them appearing once. Turning to this clone: As yet, its antigen is unknown.

CDR3 length: 15 amino acids. The V and J ends lost 4 bases and 5 bases, in that order; junction bases with no gene match: 6. Germline V gene sequence: CDR1 MNHEY, CDR2 SMNVEV (reference sequence). The TCR was taken from a young man in good health. Some clones in this sample may be carry-over from other donors' samples. This chain uses TRBV27 with TRBJ2-5; TRBD1 matches 11 bases. Sequencing was performed on naive CD4+ T cells from PBMCs. The subset is: CD45RA+ positively selected. The CDR3 nucleotides read TGTGCCAGCAGTTACGCGGGGACAGGGGGGGAGACCCAGTACTTC. It yields the protein CASSYAGTGGETQYF.